A selection of T cell receptor beta chains follows, all from one sample in a study of control samples from healthy donors and cancer patients. TCRdb keeps only in-frame clones here, not all; method: immunoSEQ multiplex PCR. The sample shows 150,000 or so clones, around 92% of them seen only once. Sequenced: blood. The receptor set was obtained from a woman between 50 and 59 years old in good health. Both conserved end residues are part of each CDR3. The D gene is left open where the match is weak.

DNA: TGTGCCAGCAGTCCCACCGGGGCGCGAACCCTCCACTTT; CDR3: CASSPTGARTLHF; V: TRBV12-3/TRBV12-4; J: TRBJ1-6; D: .
DNA: TGTGCCAGCGGATTACTAGCGGGAGGACCTGTGGAGCAGTACTTC; CDR3: CASGLLAGGPVEQYF; V: TRBV28; J: TRBJ2-7; D: TRBD2
DNA: TGTGCCAGCAGTGAAGGGGGGGCCGGCCGCTTC; CDR3: CASSEGGAGRF; V: TRBV2; J: TRBJ1-2; D: .
DNA: TGCAGTGCTAGTGAAGGGAATAGCAATCAGCCCCAGCATTTT; CDR3: CSASEGNSNQPQHF; V: TRBV20-1; J: TRBJ1-5; D: .
DNA: TGTGCCAGCAGACGCGGTAACTCTGGAAACACCATATATTTT; CDR3: CASRRGNSGNTIYF; V: TRBV6-5; J: TRBJ1-3; D: .
DNA: TGTGCCAGCAGCTTAAGAGCGGGTCCCTACGAGCAGTACTTC; CDR3: CASSLRAGPYEQYF; V: TRBV11-2; J: TRBJ2-7; D: .
DNA: TGTGCCAGCAACCCCCACGACGGGGTAACTGAAGCTTTCTTT; CDR3: CASNPHDGVTEAFF; V: TRBV2; J: TRBJ1-1; D: .
DNA: TGTGCCAGCAGAGGGGATCAGAAAGCCGGGGAGCTGTTTTTT; CDR3: CASRGDQKAGELFF; V: TRBV6-5; J: TRBJ2-2; D: .
DNA: TGTGCCAGCAGTTGGCTGGCGGGACGCACAGATACGCAGTATTTT; CDR3: CASSWLAGRTDTQYF; V: TRBV27; J: TRBJ2-3; D: .
DNA: TGTGCCAGTAGTATTTGGGGGACTCGCTACTATGGCTACACCTTC; CDR3: CASSIWGTRYYGYTF; V: TRBV19; J: TRBJ1-2; D: .
DNA: TGTGCCAGCAGCCAAATTACGACTGAAGCTTTCTTT; CDR3: CASSQITTEAFF; V: TRBV3-1/TRBV3-2; J: TRBJ1-1; D: .
DNA: TGTGCCAGCAGTGAAACAGGGACCCGGGACAATGAGCAGTTCTTC; CDR3: CASSETGTRDNEQFF; V: TRBV6-1; J: TRBJ2-1; D: .
DNA: TGCAGCGTTGTTGGTAGCGGGAACACCGGGGAGCTGTTTTTT; CDR3: CSVVGSGNTGELFF; V: TRBV29-1; J: TRBJ2-2; D: .
DNA: TGTGCCAGCAGGCTCAGGGGGCAAGGGACCCAGTACTTC; CDR3: CASRLRGQGTQYF; V: TRBV2; J: TRBJ2-5; D: TRBD1
DNA: TGTGCCAGCAGCCCCGGGCCCTACGCGCAGTATTTT; CDR3: CASSPGPYAQYF; V: TRBV28; J: TRBJ2-3; D: .
DNA: TGTGCCAGCAGTGACACTAGCGGACGCACCGGGGAGCTGTTTTTT; CDR3: CASSDTSGRTGELFF; V: TRBV2; J: TRBJ2-2; D: TRBD2
DNA: TGTGCCAGCTCCCCCTACCTAAACAGGGATGTTTTAGGAAACACCATATATTTT; CDR3: CASSPYLNRDVLGNTIYF; V: TRBV2; J: TRBJ1-3; D: .
DNA: TGCGCCAGCAGCTTGGAGGCTAGCGGGAGGGTCACCGGGGAGCTGTTTTTT; CDR3: CASSLEASGRVTGELFF; V: TRBV5-1; J: TRBJ2-2; D: TRBD2
DNA: TGTGCCAGCAAAGCTCAGGTGGAGACCCAGTACTTC; CDR3: CASKAQVETQYF; V: TRBV3-1/TRBV3-2; J: TRBJ2-5; D: .
DNA: TGCGCCAGCAGTAGGTTGGCTAGCGGGGGGATCGCAGATACGCAGTATTTT; CDR3: CASSRLASGGIADTQYF; V: TRBV5-1; J: TRBJ2-3; D: TRBD2
DNA: TGTGCCTGTGCGCAGAGGATTCAAGAGACCCAGTACTTC; CDR3: CACAQRIQETQYF; V: TRBV30; J: TRBJ2-5; D: .